This is a list of T cell receptor beta chains from one sample in a study of a mutant IDH1 vaccine in newly diagnosed glioma. Method: immunoSEQ multiplex PCR; TCRdb's copy keeps in-frame clones and lacks some. Of about 50,000 clones in the sample, about four fifths were seen once. These TCRs' antigens remain unknown. This material consisted of PBMCs, taken from a glioma patient whose treatment included an IDH1 peptide vaccine. Source of these receptors: a woman aged 25 to 45 with glioma. Some clones in this sample may be carry-over from other donors' samples. Each CDR3 is given with its conserved first and last residue. D genes are given only for firm matches.

V	D	length	J	CDR3
TRBV4-1	-	15	TRBJ1-2	CASSQGNSPNYGYTF
TRBV30	-	15	TRBJ2-3	CAGGLTGYGTDTQYF
TRBV10-1	-	14	TRBJ1-4	CASSEYQLNEKLFF
TRBV6-4	TRBD1	14	TRBJ1-2	CASSPTGTNYGYTF
TRBV4-1	TRBD2	17	TRBJ2-7	CASSQELGTSSHYEQYF
TRBV27	TRBD2	19	TRBJ2-2	CASSPPRTSGRWNTGELFF
TRBV5-1	-	16	TRBJ2-3	CASSRLETLGTDTQYF
TRBV11-3	-	13	TRBJ2-1	CASSSLGYNEQFF
TRBV29-1	-	13	TRBJ2-7	CSVGGGSSYEQYF
TRBV2	TRBD2	15	TRBJ2-2	CASRGGGANTGELFF
TRBV6-5	TRBD1	15	TRBJ1-4	CASKRQGATNEKLFF
TRBV6-1	-	18	TRBJ1-4	CASSEGFLIGEGFEKLFF
TRBV7-9	-	13	TRBJ1-5	CASSFMAGKPQHF
TRBV27	TRBD1	17	TRBJ1-2	CASRGRTGTPIHYGYTF
TRBV19	-	13	TRBJ2-1	CASSIGGLREQFF
TRBV2	-	13	TRBJ2-7	CASTRRVSYEQYF
TRBV7-2	TRBD2	16	TRBJ2-2	CASREGAGVRTGELFF
TRBV5-1	-	17	TRBJ1-3	CASSLGQPGSWGNTIYF
TRBV10-1	-	14	TRBJ2-2	CASSGQTNTGELFF
TRBV6-1	-	12	TRBJ1-4	CASSEWLEKLFF
TRBV6-1	TRBD1	13	TRBJ1-5	CASRGQVNQPQHF
TRBV5-1	-	13	TRBJ2-2	CASSLVTTGELFF
TRBV6-5	-	15	TRBJ2-1	CASSYLRTAYNEQFF
TRBV30	-	11	TRBJ2-2	CACLRGGELFF
TRBV5-5	-	11	TRBJ2-1	CASSAWDEQFF
TRBV6-1	TRBD1	15	TRBJ2-5	CASIGQGYGQETQYF
TRBV5-6	-	13	TRBJ2-7	CASSWPGSYEQYF
TRBV9	-	14	TRBJ1-2	CASSRGGGLPGYTF
TRBV5-6	-	15	TRBJ1-1	CASRREGGGHTEAFF
TRBV11-2	-	12	TRBJ2-5	CASSFRGETQYF
TRBV5-4	-	15	TRBJ1-2	CASSGGGPKNYGYTF
TRBV9	-	14	TRBJ2-5	CASSVEGLQETQYF
TRBV7-9	-	14	TRBJ2-1	CASSPEETYNEQFF
TRBV7-9	-	14	TRBJ2-1	CASSLDRRDGEQFF
TRBV5-5	-	16	TRBJ1-2	CASSLDSPSRPAGYTF
TRBV6-6	-	11	TRBJ2-7	CASTDTYEQYF
TRBV9	TRBD1	14	TRBJ2-7	CASSWGTGGYEQYF
TRBV18	-	17	TRBJ2-3	CASSPRVQQRGTDTQYF
TRBV7-6	-	15	TRBJ2-6	CASSPVGSGANVLTF
TRBV5-1	-	14	TRBJ2-5	CASSLSTPQETQYF
TRBV9	-	14	TRBJ1-5	CASSVDGGGQPQHF
TRBV5-4	TRBD1	15	TRBJ2-3	CASSLKTGGADTQYF